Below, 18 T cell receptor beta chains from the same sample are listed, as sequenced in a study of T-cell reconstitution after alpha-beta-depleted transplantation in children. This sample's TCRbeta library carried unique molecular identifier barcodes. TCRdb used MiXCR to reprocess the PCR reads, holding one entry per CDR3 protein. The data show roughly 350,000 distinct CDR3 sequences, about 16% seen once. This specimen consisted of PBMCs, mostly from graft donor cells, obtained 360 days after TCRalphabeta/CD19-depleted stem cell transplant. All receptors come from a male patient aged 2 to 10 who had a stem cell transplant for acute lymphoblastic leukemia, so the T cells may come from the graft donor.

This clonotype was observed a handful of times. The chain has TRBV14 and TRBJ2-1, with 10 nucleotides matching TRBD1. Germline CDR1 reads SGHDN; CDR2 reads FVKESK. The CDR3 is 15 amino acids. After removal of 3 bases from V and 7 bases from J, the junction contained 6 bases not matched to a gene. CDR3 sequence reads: CASSQLGQGRNEQFF. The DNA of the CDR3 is TGTGCCAGCAGCCAGTTGGGACAGGGGAGAAATGAGCAGTTCTTC.

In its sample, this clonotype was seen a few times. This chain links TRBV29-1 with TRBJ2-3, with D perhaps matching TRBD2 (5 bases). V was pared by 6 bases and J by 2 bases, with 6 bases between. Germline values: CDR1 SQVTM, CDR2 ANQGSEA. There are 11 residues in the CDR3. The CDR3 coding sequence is TGCAGCGTCGGGGTCACAGATACGCAGTATTTT. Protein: CSVGVTDTQYF.

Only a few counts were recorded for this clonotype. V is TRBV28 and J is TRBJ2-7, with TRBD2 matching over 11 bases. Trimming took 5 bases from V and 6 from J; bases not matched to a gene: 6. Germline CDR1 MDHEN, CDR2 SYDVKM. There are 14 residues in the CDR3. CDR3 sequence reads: CASSLTLAGVEQYF. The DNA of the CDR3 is TGTGCCAGCAGTCTTACACTAGCGGGAGTCGAGCAGTACTTC.

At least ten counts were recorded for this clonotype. CDR3 residues: CASRKPGDEKLFF. CDR3 sequence (DNA): TGTGCCAGTAGAAAACCAGGGGATGAAAAACTGTTTTTT. The chain couples TRBV28 to TRBJ1-4; D is possibly TRBD1 (6 bases). This CDR3 region has 13 residues. V lost 9 bases, J lost 6 bases, and 14 bases lay in between. The germline V gene encodes CDR1 MDHEN and CDR2 SYDVKM.

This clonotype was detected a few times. DNA for the CDR3: TGTGCCAGCAGCTTGAGGCAGGGGATAAATCAGCCCCAGCATTTT. Amino acid sequence: CASSLRQGINQPQHF. The rearrangement uses TRBV5-8 and TRBJ1-5, with TRBD1 as a possible D gene (6 bases). CDR3 length: 15 residues. Germline V gene lookup returns CDR1 SGHTS and CDR2 YDEGEE. V gave up 1 base and J gave up 4 bases, with 12 bases separating them.

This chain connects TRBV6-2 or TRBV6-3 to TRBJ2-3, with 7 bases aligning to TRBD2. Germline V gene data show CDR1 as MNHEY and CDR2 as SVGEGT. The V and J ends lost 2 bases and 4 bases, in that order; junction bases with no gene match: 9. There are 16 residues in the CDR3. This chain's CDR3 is CASSYGRLARADTQYF. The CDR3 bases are TGTGCCAGCAGTTACGGTCGACTAGCCAGGGCAGATACGCAGTATTTT.

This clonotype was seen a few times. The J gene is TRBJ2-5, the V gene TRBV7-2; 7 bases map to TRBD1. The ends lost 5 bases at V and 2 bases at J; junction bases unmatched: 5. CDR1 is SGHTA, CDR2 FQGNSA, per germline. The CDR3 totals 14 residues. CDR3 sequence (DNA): TGTGCCAGCAGCCGTCGGACAGGTCAAGAGACCCAGTACTTC. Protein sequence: CASSRRTGQETQYF.

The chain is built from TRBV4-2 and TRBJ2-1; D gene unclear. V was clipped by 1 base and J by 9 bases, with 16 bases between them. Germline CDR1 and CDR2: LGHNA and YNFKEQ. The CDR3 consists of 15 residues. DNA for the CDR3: TGTGCCAGCAGCCAAGGTCGGGCAGTAAAGAGTGAGCAGTTCTTC. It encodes CASSQGRAVKSEQFF.

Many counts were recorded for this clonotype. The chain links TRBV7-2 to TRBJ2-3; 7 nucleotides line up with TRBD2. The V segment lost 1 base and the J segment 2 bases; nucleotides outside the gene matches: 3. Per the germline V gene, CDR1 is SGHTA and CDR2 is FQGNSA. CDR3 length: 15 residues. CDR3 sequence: CASSLGGSPTDTQYF. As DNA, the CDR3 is TGTGCCAGCAGCTTAGGCGGGAGCCCCACAGATACGCAGTATTTT.

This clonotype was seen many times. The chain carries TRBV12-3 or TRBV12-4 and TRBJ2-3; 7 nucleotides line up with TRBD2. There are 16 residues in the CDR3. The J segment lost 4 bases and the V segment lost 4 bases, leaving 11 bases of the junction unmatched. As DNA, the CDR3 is TGTGCCAGCAGTTCCCCCGGGACCCGGGGGGCAGATACGCAGTATTTT. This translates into CASSSPGTRGADTQYF.

Here the CDR3 reads CASSLSGHTEAFF. CDR3 DNA sequence: TGTGCCAGCAGCTTGTCGGGGCATACTGAAGCTTTCTTT. The chain carries TRBV7-9 and TRBJ1-1; TRBD1 is a possible D gene (5 bases). V lost 3 bases and J lost 5, with 10 bases in between. Germline CDR1 SEHNR, CDR2 FQNEAQ (reference sequence). The CDR3 contains 13 residues.

The CDR3 bases are TGTGCCAGCACGGCAGCTAGCGGGATGTTGAACACCGGGGAGCTGTTTTTT. This sequence encodes CASTAASGMLNTGELFF. The rearrangement links TRBV6-1 to TRBJ2-2, with 9 nucleotides matching TRBD2. The CDR3 has 17 residues. The V segment lost 7 bases and the J segment 1 base; nucleotides outside the gene matches: 10. Looked up from germline, CDR1 is MNHNS and CDR2 is SASEGT.

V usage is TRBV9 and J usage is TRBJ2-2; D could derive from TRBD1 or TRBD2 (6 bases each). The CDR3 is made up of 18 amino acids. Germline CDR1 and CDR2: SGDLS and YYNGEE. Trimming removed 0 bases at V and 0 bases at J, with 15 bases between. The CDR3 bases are TGTGCCAGCAGCGTAGATTTGGGGGGCCCGGCGAACACCGGGGAGCTGTTTTTT. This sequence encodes CASSVDLGGPANTGELFF.

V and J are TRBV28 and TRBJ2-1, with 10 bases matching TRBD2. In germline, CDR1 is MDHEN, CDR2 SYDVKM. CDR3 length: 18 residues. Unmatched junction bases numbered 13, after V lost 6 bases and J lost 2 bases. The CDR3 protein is CASSQGLAFQHPYNEQFF. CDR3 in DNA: TGTGCCAGCAGCCAGGGACTAGCGTTCCAACATCCCTACAATGAGCAGTTCTTC.

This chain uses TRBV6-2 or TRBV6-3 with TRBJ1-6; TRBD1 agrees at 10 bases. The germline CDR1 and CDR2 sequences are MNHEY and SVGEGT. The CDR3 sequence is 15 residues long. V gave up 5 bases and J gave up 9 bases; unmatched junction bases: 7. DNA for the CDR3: TGTGCCAGCAGTCCCCGGACAGGGGGTGGTTCACCCCTCCACTTT. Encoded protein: CASSPRTGGGSPLHF.

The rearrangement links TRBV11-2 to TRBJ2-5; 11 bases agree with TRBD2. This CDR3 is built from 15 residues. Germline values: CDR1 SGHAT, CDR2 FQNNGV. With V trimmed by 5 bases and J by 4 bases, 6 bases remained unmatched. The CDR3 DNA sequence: TGTGCCAGCAGCCCCTTTCTAGCGGGAGGAGAGACCCAGTACTTC. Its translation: CASSPFLAGGETQYF.

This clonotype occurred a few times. DNA for the CDR3: TGTGCCAGCAGCCTCGGGACTAGCGCCCACAGCTCCTACAATGAGCAGTTCTTC. Protein product: CASSLGTSAHSSYNEQFF. The chain recombines TRBV3-1 with TRBJ2-1; 10 positions agree with TRBD2. Germline CDR1 and CDR2: LGHDT and YNNKEL (reference sequence). With V trimmed by 4 bases and J by 0 bases, 9 bases remained unmatched. This CDR3 contains 18 residues.

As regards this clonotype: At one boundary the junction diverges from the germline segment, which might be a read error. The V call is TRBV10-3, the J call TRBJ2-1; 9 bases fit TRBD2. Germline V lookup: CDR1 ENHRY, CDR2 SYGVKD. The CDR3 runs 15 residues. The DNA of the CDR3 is TGTGCCATCAGTCTAGCGGGAAGGTGGGACAATGGGCAGTTCTTC. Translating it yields CAISLAGRWDNGQFF.